This section outlines one T cell receptor beta chain sequence together with its context. This record comes from a study of blood T cell repertoires in COVID-19. With V trimmed by 0 bases and J by 9 bases, 10 bases remained unmatched. CDR1 is SGHTS, CDR2 YDEGEE, per germline. CDR3 length: 17 amino acids. Clones were read by immunoSEQ multiplex PCR, and TCRdb kept only the in-frame ones, dropping some. Of tens of thousands of clones listed, roughly 79% are singletons. Sequences were obtained from peripheral blood. The chain links TRBV5-8 to TRBJ2-1, with 12 bases matching TRBD2. The TCR was taken from a human donor in a cohort sampled during active COVID-19. CDR3 nucleotides: TGTGCCAGCAGCTTGGCCCGCCTAGCGGGGGGGCCTCGTGAGCAGTTCTTC. Its translation: CASSLARLAGGPREQFF.